A single sample gave rise to the 29 T cell receptor beta chains below, sequenced in a study of T cells expressing NK-cell markers. After re-calling the 5' RACE reads, TCRdb lists one entry per CDR3 protein, DNA absent. This sample's table reports 250,000 to 300,000 distinct CDR3 sequences. The sequencing input was blood T cells: a sorted CD56 or NKG2C T cell subset, CD4+ or CD8+ T cells, or bulk PBMC T cells (not recorded which). These receptors were taken from a man in his late teens or twenties in good health.

V usage is TRBV20-1 and J usage is TRBJ2-7; the TCRdb D gene call, TRBD1, has no DNA to confirm it. Germline CDR1 is DFQATT and CDR2 is SNEGSKA (reference sequence). The CDR3 has 14 amino acids. CDR3 amino acids: CSAGPGGIPYEQYF.

The rearrangement joins TRBV21-1 to TRBJ2-7; TCRdb calls TRBD2, which cannot be checked without DNA. TRBV21-1 is a listed pseudogene. The CDR3 is 13 amino acids. The CDR3 is CASSKGGSYEQYF.

This chain's CDR3 is CATSRVVSGNTIYF. V and J are TRBV15 and TRBJ1-3. CDR1 LNHNV and CDR2 YYDKDF come from the germline V gene (reference sequence). The CDR3 contains 14 residues.

V usage is TRBV15 and J usage is TRBJ2-5; without DNA, the TCRdb call of TRBD2 cannot be checked. Germline-derived CDR1 and CDR2 are LNHNV and YYDKDF (reference sequence). The CDR3 has 12 residues. The CDR3 sequence: CATSRDQSGRYF.

V gene TRBV12-3 or TRBV12-4 combines with J gene TRBJ1-2; TCRdb's D call, TRBD1, is unchecked because there is no DNA. The CDR3 is 14 residues long. The CDR3 region is CASSLVMGAGGYTF.

V is TRBV12-3 or TRBV12-4 and J is TRBJ1-1. There are 16 residues in the CDR3. The CDR3 region is CASSFNIGGGETEAFF.

V and J are TRBV19 and TRBJ2-7; the TRBD1 assignment by TCRdb is unverifiable without DNA. Looked up from germline, CDR1 is LNHDA and CDR2 is SQIVND (reference sequence). CDR3 length: 14 residues. This chain's CDR3 is CASSWTDIPYEQYF.

This chain joins TRBV28 and TRBJ2-7; TCRdb picks TRBD1, but there is no DNA to check that call. The CDR3 runs to 14 residues. CDR1 and CDR2 (germline): MDHEN, SYDVKM. The CDR3 loop reads CASSIDRGYYEQYF.

This rearrangement joins TRBV12-5 to TRBJ2-7; the D call of TRBD2 rests on TCRdb alone, since no DNA is present to check it. Germline V gives CDR1 LGHNT, CDR2 FRNRAP. CDR3 length equals 13 residues. CDR3: CASAGPPSDEQYF. Full variable domain (remainder filled in from reference TRBV12-5 and TRBJ2-7): DARVTQTPRHKVTEMGQEVTMRCQPILGHNTVFWYRQTMMQGLELLAYFRNRAPLDDSGMPKDRFSAEMPDATLATLKIQPSEPRDSAVYFCASAGPPSDEQYFGPGTRLTVT.

The chain has TRBV7-6 and TRBJ2-7. The length of the CDR3 is 13 residues. The germline V gene encodes CDR1 SGHVS and CDR2 FNYEAQ. This chain's CDR3 is CASSLRSAYEQYF. The whole variable domain, filled in from reference TRBV7-6 and TRBJ2-7, reads GAGVSQSPRYKVTKRGQDVALRCDPISGHVSLYWYRQALGQGPEFLTYFNYEAQQDKSGLPNDRFSAERPEGSISTLTIQRTEQRDSAMYRCASSLRSAYEQYFGPGTRLTVT.

V gene TRBV6-5 combines with J gene TRBJ2-3; TCRdb picks TRBD2, but there is no DNA to check that call. This CDR3 contains 14 residues. Per germline, CDR1 MNHEY and CDR2 SVGAGI. The CDR3 protein is CASSSGLVGDTQYF.

This chain connects TRBV7-8 to TRBJ1-2. The germline CDR1 and CDR2 sequences are SGHVS and FQNEAQ. This CDR3 comprises 16 residues. The CDR3: CASSLLRGPVSYGYTF.

The V and J genes are TRBV12-3 or TRBV12-4 and TRBJ2-2; TCRdb selects TRBD1, and the lack of DNA leaves this call unchecked. This CDR3 has 13 residues. The CDR3 protein is CASIPPGSGELFF.

The gene calls are TRBV12-3 or TRBV12-4 and TRBJ2-3; no DNA is available, so the TRBD2 call from TCRdb remains unchecked. This CDR3 has 16 residues. This chain's CDR3 is CASSWLSLAMGDTQYF.

J is TRBJ1-1 and V is TRBV18; TCRdb selects TRBD1, and the lack of DNA leaves this call unchecked. Germline V gene data show CDR1 as KGHSH and CDR2 as LQKENI. CDR3 length: 16 residues. The CDR3: CASSPLQGAPNTEAFF.

The chain is built from TRBV12-3 or TRBV12-4 and TRBJ1-6; the TCRdb call, TRBD1, lacks DNA for checking. The CDR3 has 15 residues. The CDR3 loop is CASSFLGQGYSPLHF.

The chain recombines TRBV7-9 with TRBJ2-2; TCRdb gives TRBD1 as the D gene, but with no DNA this cannot be confirmed. Germline CDR1 reads SEHNR; CDR2 reads FQNEAQ (reference sequence). The CDR3 contains 15 residues. CDR3 sequence reads: CASSLVQGNTGELFF. Full variable domain (remainder filled in from reference TRBV7-9 and TRBJ2-2): DTGVSQNPRHKITKRGQNVTFRCDPISEHNRLYWYRQTLGQGPEFLTYFQNEAQLEKSRLLSDRFSAERPKGSFSTLEIQRTEQGDSAMYLCASSLVQGNTGELFFGEGSRLTVL.

This chain connects TRBV18 to TRBJ2-7; TCRdb selects TRBD1, and the lack of DNA leaves this call unchecked. Germline V gene sequence: CDR1 KGHSH, CDR2 LQKENI. The CDR3 is made up of 19 amino acids. The CDR3 loop reads CASSPIRRGVGTGGYEQYF.

The CDR3 region is CASSLVGGGTGELFF. V gene TRBV7-6 combines with J gene TRBJ2-2; TCRdb's D call, TRBD1, is unchecked because there is no DNA. The CDR3 consists of 15 residues. Germline CDR1 and CDR2: SGHVS and FNYEAQ.

The V and J genes are TRBV9 and TRBJ2-2; the TCRdb D gene call, TRBD1, has no DNA to confirm it. The CDR3 totals 14 residues. Germline V gives CDR1 SGDLS, CDR2 YYNGEE. Here the CDR3 reads CASSERGNAGELFF.

This rearrangement joins TRBV14 to TRBJ2-3; the TRBD2 assignment by TCRdb is unverifiable without DNA. CDR1 is SGHDN and CDR2 is FVKESK in the germline V gene. The CDR3 runs to 18 residues. The CDR3 spells CASSQVSNFPRVTDTQYF.

The chain joins TRBV5-3 to TRBJ2-1. TRBV5-3 is noted as an ORF with a role that remains uncertain. The CDR3 covers 15 residues. CDR3 protein: CARSLTRVLNNEQFF.

The chain uses TRBV4-2 and TRBJ2-1; with no DNA, the TCRdb D assignment of TRBD1 cannot be verified. CDR1 and CDR2 from the germline V gene are LGHNA and YNFKEQ. The CDR3 has 15 amino acids. CDR3 sequence: CASSQGGGEGEKPFF.

The gene calls are TRBV12-3 or TRBV12-4 and TRBJ2-7; with no DNA, the TCRdb D assignment of TRBD2 cannot be verified. This CDR3 region has 15 residues. CDR3 residues: CASSHGTSGTYEQYF.

V is TRBV12-5 and J is TRBJ2-3; the D gene TCRdb calls, TRBD2, cannot be checked with no DNA. CDR1 and CDR2 from the germline V gene are LGHNT and FRNRAP. The CDR3 contains 17 residues. CDR3: CASGLETGTSGSATQYF.

This sequence joins TRBV6-5 and TRBJ2-7; TCRdb designates TRBD1, a call that cannot be tested without DNA. The CDR3 is made up of 16 amino acids. From germline, CDR1 is MNHEY and CDR2 SVGAGI. This CDR3 is CASSYSPWTTSYEQYF.

The chain recombines TRBV20-1 with TRBJ2-7; TCRdb's assignment of TRBD1 cannot be checked, as there is no DNA. Germline loops: CDR1 DFQATT, CDR2 SNEGSKA (reference sequence). This CDR3 comprises 15 residues. The CDR3 here is CSARGDRASSYEQYF.

The rearrangement uses TRBV6-1 and TRBJ2-2; there is no DNA to check the TCRdb D call of TRBD1. Germline CDR1 reads MNHNS; CDR2 reads SASEGT. This CDR3 has 14 amino acids. This chain's CDR3 is CASRSWTGIGELFF.

CDR3: CASSLVGTGGVDTEAFF. V usage is TRBV7-2 and J usage is TRBJ1-1; TCRdb selects TRBD1, and the lack of DNA leaves this call unchecked. CDR1 and CDR2 (germline): SGHTA, FQGNSA. This CDR3 is built from 17 residues.